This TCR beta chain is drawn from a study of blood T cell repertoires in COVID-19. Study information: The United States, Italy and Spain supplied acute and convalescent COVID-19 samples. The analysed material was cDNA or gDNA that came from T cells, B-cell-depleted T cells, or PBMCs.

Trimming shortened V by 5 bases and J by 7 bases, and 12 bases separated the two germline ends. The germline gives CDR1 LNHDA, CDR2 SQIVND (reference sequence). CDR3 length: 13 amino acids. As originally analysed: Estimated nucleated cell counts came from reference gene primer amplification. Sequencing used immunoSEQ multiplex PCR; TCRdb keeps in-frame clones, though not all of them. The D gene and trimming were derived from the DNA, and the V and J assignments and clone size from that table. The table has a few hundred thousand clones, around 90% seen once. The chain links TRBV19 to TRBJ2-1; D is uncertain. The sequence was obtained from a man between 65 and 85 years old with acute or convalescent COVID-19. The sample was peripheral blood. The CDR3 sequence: CASSPPFVNEQFF. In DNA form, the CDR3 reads TGTGCCAGTAGTCCCCCCTTCGTGAATGAGCAGTTCTTC.